This T cell receptor (beta chain) was sequenced in a study of cytomegalovirus exposure and HLA in healthy donors. Study-wide findings and caveats: The presence/absence work took it that sequencing depth was about the same across donors.

Trimming removed 6 bases from V and 4 bases from J, with 13 bases in between. This CDR3 is built from 14 residues. Germline assignment: CDR1 MNHEY and CDR2 SMNVEV (reference sequence). In its sample, this clone was seen once. What it recognizes is unknown. Primers for the PCR totalled 60 Vbeta and 13 Jbeta. Repertoires were generated with immunoSEQ multiplex PCR, while TCRdb's copy carries only in-frame clones and drops some. The sample includes about 100,000 clones, 82% of them seen just once. Everyone who donated was a healthy bone marrow donor. Source material: PBMCs. The clonotype originates from a man aged 25 to 40 in good health and CMV-seropositive. J is TRBJ1-5 and V is TRBV27, with a possible D match to TRBD1 (5 bases). CDR3 DNA: TGTGCCAGCAGACCGTACAGGCAGAATCAGCCCCAGCATTTT. Translated: CASRPYRQNQPQHF.